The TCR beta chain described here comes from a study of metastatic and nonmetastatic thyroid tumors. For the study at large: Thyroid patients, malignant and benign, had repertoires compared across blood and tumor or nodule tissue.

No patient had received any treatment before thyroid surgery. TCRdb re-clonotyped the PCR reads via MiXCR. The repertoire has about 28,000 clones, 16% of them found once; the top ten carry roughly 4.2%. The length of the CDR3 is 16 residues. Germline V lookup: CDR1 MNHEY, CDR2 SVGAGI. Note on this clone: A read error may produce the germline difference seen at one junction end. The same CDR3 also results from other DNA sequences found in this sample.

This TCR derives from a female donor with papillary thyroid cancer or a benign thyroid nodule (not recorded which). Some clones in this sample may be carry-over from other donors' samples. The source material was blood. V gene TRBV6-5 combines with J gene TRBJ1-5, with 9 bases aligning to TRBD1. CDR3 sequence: CASSSIGTGRGQPQHF. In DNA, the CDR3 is TGTGCCAGCAGTTCCATAGGGACAGGGAGGGGCCAGCCCCAACATTTT.